The clone carrying this T cell receptor beta chain appeared many times. The target antigen is unknown. The data originate from a study of T cells in Graves' hyperthyroidism and ophthalmopathy. Study-wide findings and caveats: Model output signaled ophthalmopathy a median approximately six months ahead of onset.

TCR beta CDR3 sequences were amplified from RNA transcripts. The HTBI primer set was used in a first-round RT-PCR of the TCR CDR3. MiXCR was run by TCRdb on the multiplex PCR reads, yielding one entry per CDR3 protein. The sample lists 250,000 to 300,000 distinct CDR3 sequences; approximately 13% were seen once. The authors obtained PBMCs from roughly 9.7 ml of fresh peripheral blood. Germline-derived CDR1 and CDR2 are MDHEN and SYDVKM. V gave up 7 bases and J gave up 1 base, with 17 bases separating them. The CDR3 is made up of 15 amino acids. The chain carries TRBV28 and TRBJ2-7; weak D call: TRBD1 (6 bases). Sequencing was performed on blood. This sequence was found in a woman aged 40 to 50 with Graves' hyperthyroidism. CDR3 in amino acids: CASTHDRSYSYEQYF. The CDR3 nucleotides read TGTGCCAGCACCCATGACAGGTCCTATTCCTACGAGCAGTACTTC.